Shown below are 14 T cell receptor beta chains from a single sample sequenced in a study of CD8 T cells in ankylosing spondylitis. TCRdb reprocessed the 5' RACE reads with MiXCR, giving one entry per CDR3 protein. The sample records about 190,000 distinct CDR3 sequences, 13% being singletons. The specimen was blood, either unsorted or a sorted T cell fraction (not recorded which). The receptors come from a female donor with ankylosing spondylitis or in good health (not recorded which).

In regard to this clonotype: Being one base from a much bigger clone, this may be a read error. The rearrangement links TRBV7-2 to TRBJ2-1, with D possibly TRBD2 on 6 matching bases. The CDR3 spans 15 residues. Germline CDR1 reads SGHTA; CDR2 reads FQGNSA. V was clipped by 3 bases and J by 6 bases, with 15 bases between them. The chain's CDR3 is CASSLPETSLNEQFF. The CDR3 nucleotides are TGTGCCAGCAGCTTGCCCGAGACTAGTCTCAATGAGCAGTTCTTC.

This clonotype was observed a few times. The CDR3 DNA reads as TGTGCCAGCTCACCACCTATCGGAACTAGCGGGAGGGGTGAGCAGTTCTTC. Protein sequence: CASSPPIGTSGRGEQFF. The rearrangement uses TRBV18 and TRBJ2-1; the match to TRBD2 covers 13 bases. CDR3 length: 17 amino acids. Germline V lookup: CDR1 KGHSH, CDR2 LQKENI. With 0 bases clipped from V and 9 bases from J, the junction kept 8 bases outside the gene matches.

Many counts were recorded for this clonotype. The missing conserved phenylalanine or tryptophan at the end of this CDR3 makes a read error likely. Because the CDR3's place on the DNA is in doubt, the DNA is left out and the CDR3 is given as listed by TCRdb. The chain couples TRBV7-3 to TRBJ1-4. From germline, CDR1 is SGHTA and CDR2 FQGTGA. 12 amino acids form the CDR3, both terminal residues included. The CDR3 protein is CASSEPWDFKLS.

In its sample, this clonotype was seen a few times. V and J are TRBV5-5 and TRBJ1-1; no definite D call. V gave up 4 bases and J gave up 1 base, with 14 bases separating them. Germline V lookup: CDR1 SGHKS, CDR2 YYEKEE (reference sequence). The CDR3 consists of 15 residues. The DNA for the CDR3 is TGTGCCAGCAGCCAACAGTCAACAGCGAACACTGAAGCTTTCTTT. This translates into CASSQQSTANTEAFF.

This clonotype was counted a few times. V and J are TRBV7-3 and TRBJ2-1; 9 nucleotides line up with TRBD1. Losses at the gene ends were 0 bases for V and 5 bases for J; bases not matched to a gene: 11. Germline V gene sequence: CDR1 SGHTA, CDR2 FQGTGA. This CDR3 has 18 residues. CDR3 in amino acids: CASSLTRAGTGNNNEQFF. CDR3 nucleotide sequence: TGTGCCAGCAGCTTAACGAGAGCCGGGACAGGGAACAACAATGAGCAGTTCTTC.

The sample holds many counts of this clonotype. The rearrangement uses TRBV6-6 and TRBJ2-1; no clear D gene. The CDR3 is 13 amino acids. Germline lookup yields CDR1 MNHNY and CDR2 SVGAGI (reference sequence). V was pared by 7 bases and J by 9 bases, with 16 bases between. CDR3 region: CASNQPSKGEQFF. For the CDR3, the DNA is TGTGCCAGCAATCAGCCCAGCAAGGGTGAGCAGTTCTTC.

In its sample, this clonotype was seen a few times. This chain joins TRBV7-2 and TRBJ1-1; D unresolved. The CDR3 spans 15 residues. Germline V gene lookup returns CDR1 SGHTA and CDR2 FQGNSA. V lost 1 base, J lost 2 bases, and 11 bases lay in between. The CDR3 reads CASSLGFRRNTEAFF. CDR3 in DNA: TGTGCCAGCAGCTTAGGCTTCAGGAGAAACACTGAAGCTTTCTTT.

As DNA, the CDR3 is TGTGCCAGCAGTGGTAGCGGGAGAGGTAAAAACATTCAGTACTTC. It yields the protein CASSGSGRGKNIQYF. V is TRBV2 and J is TRBJ2-4, with TRBD2 identical over 9 bases. The germline gives CDR1 SNHLY, CDR2 FYNNEI. The V and J ends lost 4 bases and 4 bases, in that order; junction bases with no gene match: 5. The CDR3 covers 15 residues.

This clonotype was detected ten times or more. Here the CDR3 reads CASSQVGIGGASYEQYF. DNA of the CDR3: TGCGCCAGCAGCCAAGTTGGGATCGGAGGAGCCTCCTACGAGCAGTACTTC. The chain employs TRBV4-3 and TRBJ2-7; the D gene is possibly TRBD2 (5 bases). Between the trimmed V and J ends, which lost 1 base and 0 bases, there was a span of 16 bases. Germline V gene lookup returns CDR1 LGHNA and CDR2 YSLEER. This CDR3 is built from 17 residues.

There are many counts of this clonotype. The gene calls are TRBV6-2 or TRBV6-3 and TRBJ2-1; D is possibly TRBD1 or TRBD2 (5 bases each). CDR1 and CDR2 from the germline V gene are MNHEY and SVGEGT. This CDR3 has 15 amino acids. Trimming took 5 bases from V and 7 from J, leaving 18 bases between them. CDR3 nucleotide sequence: TGTGCCAGCAGTACGGGACGGCTATCAGGGAATGAGCAGTTCTTC. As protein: CASSTGRLSGNEQFF.

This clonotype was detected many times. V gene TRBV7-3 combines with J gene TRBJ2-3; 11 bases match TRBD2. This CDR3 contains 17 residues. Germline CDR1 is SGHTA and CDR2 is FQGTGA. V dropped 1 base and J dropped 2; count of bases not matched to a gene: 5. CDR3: CASSLIYSGRVTDTQYF. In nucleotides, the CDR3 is TGTGCCAGCAGCTTAATATATAGCGGGAGGGTCACAGATACGCAGTATTTT.

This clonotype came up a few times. The CDR3 sequence: CASSLETPAEQYF. CDR3 in DNA: TGCGCCAGCAGCTTGGAGACCCCGGCGGAGCAGTACTTC. The J gene is TRBJ2-7, the V gene TRBV5-1; no clear D. This CDR3 comprises 13 residues. Germline V CDR1 and CDR2: SGHRS, YFSETQ. V dropped 0 bases and J dropped 7 bases, with 11 bases sitting between them.

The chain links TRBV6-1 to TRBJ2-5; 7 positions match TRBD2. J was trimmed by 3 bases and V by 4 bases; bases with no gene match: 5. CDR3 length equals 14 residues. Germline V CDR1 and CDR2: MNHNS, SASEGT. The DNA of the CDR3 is TGTGCCAGCAGTGCCTTCGGGACTAAAGAGACCCAGTACTTC. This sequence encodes CASSAFGTKETQYF.

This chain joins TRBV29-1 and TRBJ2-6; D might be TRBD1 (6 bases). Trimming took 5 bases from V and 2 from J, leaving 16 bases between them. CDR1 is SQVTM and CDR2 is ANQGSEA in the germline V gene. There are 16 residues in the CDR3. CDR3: CSVNRDTQTGANVLTF. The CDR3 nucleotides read TGCAGCGTTAACCGGGACACACAAACTGGGGCCAACGTCCTGACTTTC.